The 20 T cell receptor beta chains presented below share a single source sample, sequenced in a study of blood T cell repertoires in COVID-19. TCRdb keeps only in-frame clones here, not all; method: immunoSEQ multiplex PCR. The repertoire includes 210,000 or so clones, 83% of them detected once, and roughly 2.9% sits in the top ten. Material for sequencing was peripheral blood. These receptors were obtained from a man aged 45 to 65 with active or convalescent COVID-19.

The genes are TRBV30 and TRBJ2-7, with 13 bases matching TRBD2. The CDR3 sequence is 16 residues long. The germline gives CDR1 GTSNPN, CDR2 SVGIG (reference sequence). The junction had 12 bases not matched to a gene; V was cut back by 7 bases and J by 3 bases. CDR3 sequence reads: CALITGLAGLNYEQYF. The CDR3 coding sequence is TGTGCCTTAATAACGGGACTAGCGGGATTGAACTACGAGCAGTACTTC.

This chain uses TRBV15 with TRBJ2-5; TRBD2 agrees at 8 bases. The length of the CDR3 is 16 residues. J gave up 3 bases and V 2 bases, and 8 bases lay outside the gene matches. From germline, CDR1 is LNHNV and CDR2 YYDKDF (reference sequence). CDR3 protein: CATSRNGEAGEETQYF. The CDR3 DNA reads TGTGCCACCAGCAGAAATGGGGAAGCGGGGGAAGAGACCCAGTACTTC.

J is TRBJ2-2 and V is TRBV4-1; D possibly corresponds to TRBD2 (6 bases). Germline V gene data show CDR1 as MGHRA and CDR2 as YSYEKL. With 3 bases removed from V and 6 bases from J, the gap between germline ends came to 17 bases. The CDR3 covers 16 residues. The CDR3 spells CASSQGGLRRAGELFF. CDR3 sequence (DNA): TGCGCCAGCAGCCAGGGGGGACTCCGGCGGGCCGGGGAGCTGTTTTTT.

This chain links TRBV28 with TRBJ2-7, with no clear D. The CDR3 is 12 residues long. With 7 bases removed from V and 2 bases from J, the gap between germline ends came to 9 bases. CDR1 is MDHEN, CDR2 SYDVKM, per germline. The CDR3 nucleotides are TGTGCCAGCAATAACAGTCCCTACGAGCAGTACTTC. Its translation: CASNNSPYEQYF.

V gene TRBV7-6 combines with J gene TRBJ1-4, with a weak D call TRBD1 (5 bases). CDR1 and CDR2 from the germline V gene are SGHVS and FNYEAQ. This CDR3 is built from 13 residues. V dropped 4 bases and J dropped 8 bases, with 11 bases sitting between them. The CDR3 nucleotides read TGTGCCAGCAGCTCTCAGGGAAGGGAAAAACTGTTTTTT. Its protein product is CASSSQGREKLFF.

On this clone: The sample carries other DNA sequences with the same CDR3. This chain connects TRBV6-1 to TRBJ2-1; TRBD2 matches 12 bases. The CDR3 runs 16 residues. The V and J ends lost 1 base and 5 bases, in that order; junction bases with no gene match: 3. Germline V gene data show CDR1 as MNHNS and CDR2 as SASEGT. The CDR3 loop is CASSEGLAGGNNEQFF. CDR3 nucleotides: TGTGCCAGCAGTGAAGGCCTAGCGGGAGGGAACAATGAGCAGTTCTTC.

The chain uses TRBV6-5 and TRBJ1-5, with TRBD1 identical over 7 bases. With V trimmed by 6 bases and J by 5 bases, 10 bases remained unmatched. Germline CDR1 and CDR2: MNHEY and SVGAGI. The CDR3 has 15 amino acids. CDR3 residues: CASRRGTVGYQPQHF. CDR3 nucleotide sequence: TGTGCCAGCAGGCGAGGGACAGTGGGGTATCAGCCCCAGCATTTT.

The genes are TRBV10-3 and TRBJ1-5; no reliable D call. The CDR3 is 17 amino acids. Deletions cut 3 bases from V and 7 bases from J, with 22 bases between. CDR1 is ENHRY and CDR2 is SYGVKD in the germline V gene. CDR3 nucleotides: TGTGCCATCAGTGACCTCCCCACTCCCGGGGAGCAACAGCCCCAGCATTTT. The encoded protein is CAISDLPTPGEQQPQHF.

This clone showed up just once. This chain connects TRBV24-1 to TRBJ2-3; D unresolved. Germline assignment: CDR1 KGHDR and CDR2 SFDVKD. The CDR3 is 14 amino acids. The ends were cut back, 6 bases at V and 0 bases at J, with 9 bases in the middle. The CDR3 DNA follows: TGTGCCACCAGTCAAGCGCTGAGCACAGATACGCAGTATTTT. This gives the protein CATSQALSTDTQYF.

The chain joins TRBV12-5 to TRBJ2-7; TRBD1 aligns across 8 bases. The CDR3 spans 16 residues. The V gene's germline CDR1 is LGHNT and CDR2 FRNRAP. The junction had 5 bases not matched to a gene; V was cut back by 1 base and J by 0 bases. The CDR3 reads CASGLDRGSLSYEQYF. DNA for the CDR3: TGTGCTAGTGGTTTGGACAGGGGGTCCCTCTCCTACGAGCAGTACTTC.

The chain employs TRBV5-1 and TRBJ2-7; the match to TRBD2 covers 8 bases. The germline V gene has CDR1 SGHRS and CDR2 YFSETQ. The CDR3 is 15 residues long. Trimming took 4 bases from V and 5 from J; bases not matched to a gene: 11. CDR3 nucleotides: TGCGCCAGCAGCCCCTTGTCGGGAGGGCCGGACGAGCAGTACTTC. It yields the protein CASSPLSGGPDEQYF.

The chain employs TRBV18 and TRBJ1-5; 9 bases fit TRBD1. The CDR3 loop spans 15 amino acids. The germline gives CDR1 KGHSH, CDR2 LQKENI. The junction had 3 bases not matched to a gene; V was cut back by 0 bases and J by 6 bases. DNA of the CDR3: TGTGCCAGCTCACCACCGGGGGACAGGGCTCAGCCCCAGCATTTT. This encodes CASSPPGDRAQPQHF.

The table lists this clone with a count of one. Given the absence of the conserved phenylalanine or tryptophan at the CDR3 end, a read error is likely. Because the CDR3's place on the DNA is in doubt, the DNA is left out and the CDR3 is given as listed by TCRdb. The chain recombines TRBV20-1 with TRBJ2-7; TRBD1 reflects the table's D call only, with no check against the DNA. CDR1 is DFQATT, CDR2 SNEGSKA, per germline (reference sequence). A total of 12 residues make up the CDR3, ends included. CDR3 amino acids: CSASPGTGLRVI.

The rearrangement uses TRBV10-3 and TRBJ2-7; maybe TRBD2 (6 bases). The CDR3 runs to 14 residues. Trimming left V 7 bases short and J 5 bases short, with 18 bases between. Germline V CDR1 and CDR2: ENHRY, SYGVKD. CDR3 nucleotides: TGTGCCATCACCTCGACTAGTTTAAGCGACGAGCAGTACTTC. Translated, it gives CAITSTSLSDEQYF.

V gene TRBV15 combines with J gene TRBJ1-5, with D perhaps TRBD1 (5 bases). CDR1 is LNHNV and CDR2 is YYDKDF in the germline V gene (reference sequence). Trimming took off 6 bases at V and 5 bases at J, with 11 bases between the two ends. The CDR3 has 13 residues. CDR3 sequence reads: CATSKIGDQPQHF. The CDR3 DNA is TGTGCCACCAGTAAAATAGGGGATCAGCCCCAGCATTTT.

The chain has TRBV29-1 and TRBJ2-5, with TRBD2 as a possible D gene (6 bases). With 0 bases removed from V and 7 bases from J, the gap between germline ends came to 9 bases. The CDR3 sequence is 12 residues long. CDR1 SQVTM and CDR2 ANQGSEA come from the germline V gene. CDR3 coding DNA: TGCAGCGTTGAAGATTGGAGGGCGACCCAGTACTTC. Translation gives CSVEDWRATQYF.

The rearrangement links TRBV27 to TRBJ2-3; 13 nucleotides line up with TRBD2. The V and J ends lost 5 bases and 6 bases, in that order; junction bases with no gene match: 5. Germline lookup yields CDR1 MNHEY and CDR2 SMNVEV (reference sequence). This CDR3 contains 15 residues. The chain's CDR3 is CASSPGLAGRDTQYF. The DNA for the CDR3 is TGTGCCAGCAGTCCGGGACTAGCGGGAAGGGATACGCAGTATTTT.

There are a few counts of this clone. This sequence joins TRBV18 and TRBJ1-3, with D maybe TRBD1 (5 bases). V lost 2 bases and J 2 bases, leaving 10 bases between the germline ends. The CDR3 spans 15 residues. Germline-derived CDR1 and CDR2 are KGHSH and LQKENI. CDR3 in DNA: TGTGCCAGCTCACCAAGGATCAGGGCTGGAAACACCATATATTTT. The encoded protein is CASSPRIRAGNTIYF.

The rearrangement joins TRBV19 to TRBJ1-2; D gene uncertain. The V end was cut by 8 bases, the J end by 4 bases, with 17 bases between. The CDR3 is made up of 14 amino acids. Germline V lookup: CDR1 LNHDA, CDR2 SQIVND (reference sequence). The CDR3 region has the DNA TGTGCCAGTGGGTCGGACTCCGAGGTCTATGGCTACACCTTC. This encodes CASGSDSEVYGYTF.

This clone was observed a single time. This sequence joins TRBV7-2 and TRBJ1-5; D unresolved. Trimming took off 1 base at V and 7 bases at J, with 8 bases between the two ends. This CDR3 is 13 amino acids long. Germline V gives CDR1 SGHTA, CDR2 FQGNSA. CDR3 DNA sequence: TGTGCCAGCAGCTTAGGGTGGGAGCAGCCCCAGCATTTT. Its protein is CASSLGWEQPQHF.